These 28 T cell receptor beta chains originate from one sample sequenced in a study of blood T cell repertoires in COVID-19. Libraries were prepared by immunoSEQ multiplex PCR; TCRdb keeps only in-frame clonotypes and omits some of them. Of 260,000 or so clones in the sample, about 83% are singletons; the top ten hold approximately 6%. The specimen sequenced was peripheral blood. The receptor set was obtained from a man older than 75 with acute or convalescent COVID-19.

This clone was found a few times. V is TRBV7-2 and J is TRBJ2-5; 10 nucleotides line up with TRBD2. Germline V gene sequence: CDR1 SGHTA, CDR2 FQGNSA. The CDR3 has 16 amino acids. V dropped 0 bases and J dropped 1; count of bases not matched to a gene: 2. The CDR3 DNA follows: TGTGCCAGCAGCTTAGCCCCTAGCGGGGGCCAAGAGACCCAGTACTTC. Protein product: CASSLAPSGGQETQYF.

CDR3 sequence: CASSQFFQGDTGELFF. The CDR3 DNA reads as TGTGCCAGCAGCCAGTTTTTTCAGGGCGACACCGGGGAGCTGTTTTTT. V usage is TRBV3-1 (or the pseudogene TRBV3-2) and J usage is TRBJ2-2, with a tentative D call TRBD1 (5 bases). V was clipped by 3 bases and J by 3 bases, with 14 bases between them. Germline CDR1 is LGHDT and CDR2 is YNNKEL (reference sequence). The CDR3 is 16 residues long.

This clone was observed a few times. J is TRBJ2-7 and V is TRBV19; 12 nucleotides match TRBD2. Germline-derived CDR1 and CDR2 are LNHDA and SQIVND (reference sequence). Losses at the gene ends were 0 bases for V and 2 bases for J; bases not matched to a gene: 11. This CDR3 is 19 amino acids long. In DNA, the CDR3 is TGTGCCAGTAGTATAGATGCCCCGGAACTAGCGGGGGGCACCTACGAGCAGTACTTC. Translated, it gives CASSIDAPELAGGTYEQYF.

The J gene is TRBJ1-1, the V gene TRBV28; D gene uncertain. Trimming took 9 bases from V and 4 from J, leaving 18 bases between them. Germline CDR1 reads MDHEN; CDR2 reads SYDVKM. CDR3 length: 14 residues. Here the CDR3 reads CASHKLTFRTEAFF. The CDR3 DNA sequence: TGTGCCAGTCACAAACTAACTTTTCGCACTGAAGCTTTCTTT. The complete variable domain, with remaining parts taken from reference TRBV28 and TRBJ1-1, reads DVKVTQSSRYLVKRTGEKVFLECVQDMDHENMFWYRQDPGLGLRLIYFSYDVKMKEKGDIPEGYSVSREKKERFSLILESASTNQTSMYLCASHKLTFRTEAFFGQGTRLTVV.

V gene TRBV28 combines with J gene TRBJ1-4; possibly TRBD1 for D (6 bases). Germline CDR1 is MDHEN and CDR2 is SYDVKM. V lost 4 bases, J lost 2 bases, and 14 bases lay in between. The CDR3 has 16 residues. The CDR3 coding sequence is TGTGCCAGCAGTTCCCCAGGGGAACAGACTAATGAAAAACTGTTTTTT. Residues: CASSSPGEQTNEKLFF.

The rearrangement joins TRBV5-1 to TRBJ2-3; a weak D match, TRBD1 (5 bases). V lost 3 bases and J 2 bases, leaving 16 bases between the germline ends. The CDR3 extends over 16 amino acids. Germline CDR1 is SGHRS and CDR2 is YFSETQ. The CDR3 DNA follows: TGCGCCAGCAGCTCAGGGTGGAGAGGACCCACAGATACGCAGTATTTT. Protein: CASSSGWRGPTDTQYF.

This chain uses TRBV28 with TRBJ1-5; D gene ambiguous. Looked up from germline, CDR1 is MDHEN and CDR2 is SYDVKM. The CDR3 covers 13 residues. V was shortened by 3 bases and J by 6 bases, with 9 bases between the two germline ends. CDR3 in amino acids: CASSLGGFQPQHF. CDR3 sequence (DNA): TGTGCCAGCAGTTTGGGAGGGTTTCAGCCCCAGCATTTT. Combining the CDR3 with reference TRBV28 and TRBJ1-5 gives the whole variable domain DVKVTQSSRYLVKRTGEKVFLECVQDMDHENMFWYRQDPGLGLRLIYFSYDVKMKEKGDIPEGYSVSREKKERFSLILESASTNQTSMYLCASSLGGFQPQHFGDGTRLSIL.

The rearrangement uses TRBV7-3 and TRBJ2-1; TRBD2 might be the D (6 bases). V gave up 6 bases and J gave up 7 bases, with 16 bases separating them. Germline V gene lookup returns CDR1 SGHTA and CDR2 FQGTGA. This CDR3 has 14 residues. In DNA form, the CDR3 reads TGTGCCAGCAGTGGGCCGGGAGAAACGAATGAGCAGTTCTTC. Protein: CASSGPGETNEQFF. Full variable domain (outside the CDR3, taken from reference TRBV7-3 and TRBJ2-1): GAGVSQTPSNKVTEKGKYVELRCDPISGHTALYWYRQSLGQGPEFLIYFQGTGAADDSGLPNDRFFAVRPEGSVSTLKIQRTERGDSAVYLCASSGPGETNEQFFGPGTRLTVL.

This chain uses TRBV5-4 with TRBJ1-5; D is unclear. Per germline, CDR1 SGHNT and CDR2 YYREEE (reference sequence). The CDR3 is made up of 14 amino acids. The V gene lost 4 bases and the J gene lost 7 bases, with 15 bases spanning the gap. CDR3 residues: CASSPEPADQPQHF. The CDR3 nucleotides are TGTGCCAGCAGCCCGGAGCCGGCCGACCAGCCCCAGCATTTT.

J is TRBJ2-2 and V is TRBV19, with D possibly being TRBD1 (6 bases). This CDR3 is 16 amino acids long. Trimming took 5 bases from V and 5 from J, leaving 18 bases between them. Germline assignment: CDR1 LNHDA and CDR2 SQIVND (reference sequence). CDR3 region: CASSPRQVRRTGELFF. The CDR3 DNA reads TGTGCCAGTAGTCCCCGACAGGTCCGCCGGACCGGGGAGCTGTTTTTT.

The chain has TRBV18 and TRBJ2-5, with a possible D match to TRBD1 (5 bases). The CDR3 contains 14 residues. The V gene's germline CDR1 is KGHSH and CDR2 LQKENI. Deletions cut 3 bases from V and 0 bases from J, with 8 bases between. The CDR3 bases are TGTGCCAGCTCACCGGGGCGGAACCAAGAGACCCAGTACTTC. Amino acids: CASSPGRNQETQYF.

The chain combines TRBV3-1 (or the pseudogene TRBV3-2) with TRBJ1-1, with 9 bases matching TRBD1. CDR1 LGHDT and CDR2 YNNKEL come from the germline V gene (reference sequence). V gave up 4 bases and J gave up 0 bases; unmatched junction bases: 6. The CDR3 runs 16 residues. Here the CDR3 reads CASSPTGTGLNTEAFF. Here the CDR3 DNA reads TGTGCCAGCAGCCCCACCGGGACAGGGTTGAACACTGAAGCTTTCTTT.

CDR3 sequence: CASSYAAGHGYTF. The CDR3 bases are TGTGCCAGCAGTTACGCCGCTGGGCATGGCTACACCTTC. The genes are TRBV12-3 or TRBV12-4 and TRBJ1-2; D ambiguous. The V and J ends lost 4 bases and 6 bases respectively, with 12 bases between them. This CDR3 spans 13 amino acids.

V usage is TRBV18 and J usage is TRBJ2-1; weak D call: TRBD2 (5 bases). The germline V gene has CDR1 KGHSH and CDR2 LQKENI. V lost 6 bases and J 4 bases, leaving 10 bases between the germline ends. This CDR3 is built from 13 residues. CDR3 in amino acids: CASSPGEYNEQFF. The CDR3 DNA follows: TGTGCCAGCTCTCCCGGGGAATACAATGAGCAGTTCTTC.

The rearrangement joins TRBV19 to TRBJ1-5; maybe TRBD1 (6 bases). This CDR3 is built from 16 residues. The V end was cut by 5 bases, the J end by 2 bases, with 16 bases between. Germline loops: CDR1 LNHDA, CDR2 SQIVND (reference sequence). Here the CDR3 reads CASSALQGLRNQPQHF. DNA of the CDR3: TGTGCCAGTAGTGCCCTACAGGGATTGCGCAATCAGCCCCAGCATTTT.

The chain joins TRBV3-1 (or the pseudogene TRBV3-2) to TRBJ1-4, with D hard to call. This CDR3 has 13 amino acids. Germline CDR1 is LGHDT and CDR2 is YNNKEL (reference sequence). With 2 bases removed from V and 5 bases from J, the gap between germline ends came to 6 bases. The CDR3 DNA is TGTGCCAGCAGCCAATCGGGGAATGAAAAACTGTTTTTT. Its protein is CASSQSGNEKLFF.

This sequence joins TRBV2 and TRBJ2-5, with 8 bases aligning to TRBD1. The junction had 15 bases not matched to a gene; V was cut back by 5 bases and J by 4 bases. CDR1 and CDR2 (germline): SNHLY, FYNNEI. The CDR3 is 17 amino acids. The CDR3 coding sequence is TGTGCCAGCAGTAGTGGACGGACAGGGTTATGGCCAGAGACCCAGTACTTC. Its protein product is CASSSGRTGLWPETQYF.

CDR3 region: CASSSYRGQNTGELFF. The CDR3, as DNA: TGTGCCAGCAGCTCGTACAGGGGGCAAAACACCGGGGAGCTGTTTTTT. The chain combines TRBV11-2 with TRBJ2-2; 9 bases agree with TRBD1. There are 16 residues in the CDR3. Trimming took 4 bases from V and 2 from J; bases not matched to a gene: 5. Germline V gene sequence: CDR1 SGHAT, CDR2 FQNNGV. The full variable domain, in which reference TRBV11-2 and TRBJ2-2 provide the parts outside the CDR3, is EAGVAQSPRYKIIEKRQSVAFWCNPISGHATLYWYQQILGQGPKLLIQFQNNGVVDDSQLPKDRFSAERLKGVDSTLKIQPAKLEDSAVYLCASSSYRGQNTGELFFGEGSRLTVL.

The J gene is TRBJ2-1, the V gene TRBV12-5, with a tentative D call TRBD2 (7 bases). With 1 base removed from V and 7 bases from J, the gap between germline ends came to 17 bases. The germline CDR1 and CDR2 sequences are LGHNT and FRNRAP. This CDR3 spans 16 amino acids. The DNA of the CDR3 is TGTGCTAGTGGTTTGGGACTCGCGGGGGCGGGGAATGAGCAGTTCTTC. It encodes CASGLGLAGAGNEQFF.

This clone appeared a single time. This sequence joins TRBV10-3 and TRBJ2-1; 8 nucleotides agree with TRBD2. The CDR3 loop spans 15 amino acids. Germline V gives CDR1 ENHRY, CDR2 SYGVKD. J lost 7 bases, V lost 3 bases, and 8 bases had no gene match. The CDR3 loop reads CAISERAGVENEQFF. For the CDR3, the DNA is TGTGCCATCAGTGAAAGAGCGGGAGTGGAAAATGAGCAGTTCTTC.

The chain combines TRBV6-4 with TRBJ2-3; D ambiguous. Germline loops: CDR1 MRHNA, CDR2 SNTAGT. The CDR3 consists of 15 residues. Trimming took off 2 bases at V and 2 bases at J, with 11 bases between the two ends. CDR3 amino acids: CASSDGTAPTDTQYF. The DNA for the CDR3 is TGTGCCAGCAGTGACGGTACAGCACCCACAGATACGCAGTATTTT.

The genes are TRBV29-1 and TRBJ1-1; D gene unclear. V was shortened by 4 bases and J by 4 bases, with 10 bases between the two germline ends. The germline gives CDR1 SQVTM, CDR2 ANQGSEA. The CDR3 contains 12 residues. The CDR3 region is CSVGAGSTEAFF. The CDR3 DNA is TGCAGCGTTGGGGCCGGAAGCACTGAAGCTTTCTTT.

The chain recombines TRBV6-2 or TRBV6-3 with TRBJ1-1; D call uncertain. V was trimmed by 6 bases and J by 3 bases, leaving 14 bases between them. Germline CDR1 is MNHEY and CDR2 is SVGEGT. The CDR3 covers 14 residues. The CDR3 loop reads CASSAGRGYTEAFF. The CDR3 nucleotides are TGTGCCAGCAGCGCCGGGCGGGGATACACTGAAGCTTTCTTT.

For the CDR3, the DNA is TGTGCCAGCAGCAAAGGGACTAGCGGGAGAAAATCGTACGAGCAGTACTTC. This encodes CASSKGTSGRKSYEQYF. The V and J genes are TRBV21-1 and TRBJ2-7; the table calls TRBD2, which could not be checked here. TRBV21-1 is labeled a pseudogene. CDR3 length: 17 residues.

The chain recombines TRBV5-1 with TRBJ1-5; 9 nucleotides align to TRBD1. CDR1 is SGHRS and CDR2 is YFSETQ in the germline V gene. The V and J ends lost 0 bases and 3 bases, in that order; junction bases with no gene match: 1. CDR3 length: 15 residues. The CDR3 DNA follows: TGCGCCAGCAGCTTGGGGGACAGGGTCAATCAGCCCCAGCATTTT. It yields the protein CASSLGDRVNQPQHF.

The chain combines TRBV28 with TRBJ2-7; D possibly corresponds to TRBD1 (6 bases). This CDR3 has 14 amino acids. V was cut by 1 base and J by 2 bases, with 9 bases left in between. From germline, CDR1 is MDHEN and CDR2 SYDVKM. Here the CDR3 reads CASSLSQGTYEQYF. The CDR3 coding sequence is TGTGCCAGCAGTTTATCTCAGGGGACCTACGAGCAGTACTTC.

The chain joins TRBV9 to TRBJ2-7; a possible D gene is TRBD2 (5 bases). This CDR3 region has 14 residues. Germline CDR1 and CDR2: SGDLS and YYNGEE. V was trimmed by 0 bases and J by 12 bases, leaving 19 bases between them. The CDR3 is CASSVEEGSRIRYF. CDR3 coding DNA: TGTGCCAGCAGCGTAGAAGAGGGTAGCCGAATTCGGTACTTC.

The chain has TRBV3-1 (or the pseudogene TRBV3-2) and TRBJ2-3, with 13 bases fitting TRBD2. V gave up 6 bases and J gave up 4 bases; unmatched junction bases: 4. Germline values: CDR1 LGHDT, CDR2 YNNKEL (reference sequence). The CDR3 runs 15 residues. The CDR3 reads CASRHTSGGADTQYF. The CDR3 DNA reads TGTGCCAGCAGGCACACTAGCGGGGGGGCAGATACGCAGTATTTT.